The source of this T cell receptor (beta chain) is a study of cytomegalovirus exposure and HLA in healthy donors. Study-level results: There were reportedly fewer N-insertions in an Asian-associated ancestry cluster than the roughly 670-donor mean, in a later analysis. A link between a missense DCLRE1C variant and TCR beta V- and J-gene trimming emerged from a later analysis. TCR beta sequences reportedly predicted most subjects' HLA-A and HLA-B alleles accurately.

This CDR3 is built from 15 residues. Per germline, CDR1 MDHEN and CDR2 SYDVKM. V lost 6 bases, J lost 5 bases, and 7 bases stayed unmatched. It was with 60 Vbeta and 13 Jbeta primers that the PCR ran. Using immunoSEQ multiplex PCR, the repertoire was profiled, and TCRdb retains in-frame clones only, with some absent. This table has about 180,000 clones, more than 80% appearing once. As regards this clone: Antigen unknown.

This chain uses TRBV28 with TRBJ2-1; 10 bases agree with TRBD2. The TCR was taken from a male donor in good health and CMV-seronegative. Input material: PBMCs. The CDR3 DNA sequence: TGTGCCAGCAGCGAAAGCGGGAGGGCCCACAATGAGCAGTTCTTC. Protein: CASSESGRAHNEQFF.